Reported below is one TCR beta chain. This entry is derived from a study of shared clonotypes between healthy human individuals. Per germline, CDR1 SGHTA and CDR2 FQGNSA. V dropped 4 bases and J dropped 3; count of bases not matched to a gene: 6. The CDR3 runs 15 residues. Evenly divided among several immunoSEQ plates was the genomic DNA of each subset. Data came from immunoSEQ multiplex PCR; TCRdb stores just in-frame clones and leaves some out. Among 2 million or so clones, around 95% were seen once, and the ten largest hold 0.1% to 0.15%. The TCR was taken from a man younger than 35 in good health. Sequenced: naive CD4+ T cells sorted from blood. Subset: CD45RA+ positively selected. The chain recombines TRBV7-2 with TRBJ2-1; the match to TRBD1 covers 7 bases. The CDR3 bases are TGTGCCAGCAGCTCTAGGACAGGACTCTACAATGAGCAGTTCTTC. This codes for CASSSRTGLYNEQFF.